Listed below are T cell receptor beta chains from one sample, sequenced in a study of control samples from healthy donors and cancer patients. Assay: immunoSEQ multiplex PCR; the TCRdb copy retains only in-frame clones and omits some. The sample records more than 95,000 clones, roughly 84% being singletons. Input material: blood. The receptors here all came from a man aged 18 to 30 in good health. The CDR3 runs from the conserved cysteine through the conserved F or W. The D gene is left open where the match is weak. Expanded clones are given a class, and other clones once, few, many or no size at all.

TRBD1	TRBJ1-1	TRBV5-5	-	CASSLAGTGITEAFF	TGTGCCAGCAGCTTGGCCGGGACAGGGATTACTGAAGCTTTCTTT
-	TRBJ1-1	TRBV7-8	-	CASSSIPGNTEAFF	TGTGCCAGCAGCTCTATCCCGGGAAACACTGAAGCTTTCTTT
-	TRBJ1-1	TRBV12-3/TRBV12-4	-	CASSSRQRTAFF	TGTGCCAGCAGTTCCCGACAGAGAACAGCTTTCTTT
TRBD1	TRBJ1-5	TRBV2	-	CASSERQGLYSNQPQHF	TGTGCCAGCAGTGAACGACAGGGACTTTATAGCAATCAGCCCCAGCATTTT
-	TRBJ1-1	TRBV7-9	-	CATLNANQLAFF	TGTGCCACCCTAAACGCCAACCAGTTAGCTTTCTTT
TRBD1	TRBJ2-7	TRBV7-9	once	CASSLGDRFPYEQYF	TGTGCCAGCAGCTTAGGGGACAGGTTCCCCTACGAGCAGTACTTC
-	TRBJ2-5	TRBV5-8	-	CASSLGRRLIETQYF	TGTGCCAGCAGCCTTGGGAGGCGACTAATCGAGACCCAGTACTTC
-	TRBJ2-3	TRBV28	once	CASLKWSTDTQYF	TGTGCCAGCCTCAAATGGAGCACAGATACGCAGTATTTT
TRBD2	TRBJ2-1	TRBV11-2	-	CASSSTARTSGNNEQFF	TGTGCCAGCAGCTCAACTGCCAGGACTAGCGGTAACAATGAGCAGTTCTTC
TRBD1	TRBJ1-1	TRBV28	-	CASSRGTGRNTEAFF	TGTGCCAGCAGCCGAGGGACAGGAAGGAACACTGAAGCTTTCTTT
-	TRBJ1-1	TRBV16	-	CASSRGGTEAFF	TGTGCCAGCAGCCGGGGTGGGACTGAAGCTTTCTTT
-	TRBJ1-3	TRBV5-4	-	CASSPASGNTIYF	TGTGCCAGCAGCCCTGCCTCTGGAAACACCATATATTTT
-	TRBJ2-7	TRBV7-9	-	CASSLTPRLGPYEQYF	TGTGCCAGCAGCCTTACCCCACGACTAGGTCCTTACGAGCAGTACTTC
-	TRBJ2-7	TRBV28	-	CASSLAAARYEQYF	TGTGCCAGCAGTTTGGCAGCGGCTCGGTACGAGCAGTACTTC
TRBD1	TRBJ1-2	TRBV7-3	-	CASSPSGTGYYGYTF	TGTGCCAGCAGCCCCTCCGGGACAGGATACTATGGCTACACCTTC
-	TRBJ2-7	TRBV19	-	CASSMREQYF	TGTGCCAGTAGTATGAGGGAGCAGTACTTC
-	TRBJ1-1	TRBV4-1	-	CASSQFVANTEAFF	TGCGCCAGCAGCCAATTCGTGGCGAACACTGAAGCTTTCTTT
TRBD2	TRBJ2-2	TRBV3-1/TRBV3-2	-	CASSQDWGTTNTGELFF	TGTGCCAGCAGCCAAGATTGGGGGACTACGAACACCGGGGAGCTGTTTTTT
-	TRBJ1-2	TRBV15	-	CATSRGFGTVNYGYTF	TGTGCCACCAGCAGAGGATTCGGGACTGTCAACTATGGCTACACCTTC
-	TRBJ2-1	TRBV10-3	-	CAISEWSLAQRGNEQFF	TGTGCCATCAGTGAGTGGAGTTTAGCACAAAGGGGCAATGAGCAGTTCTTC
-	TRBJ1-1	TRBV30	-	CAWTNPGPMNTEAFF	TGTGCCTGGACTAACCCGGGACCTATGAACACTGAAGCTTTCTTT
-	TRBJ1-6	TRBV27	-	CASNQRLGLSNSPLHF	TGTGCCAGCAATCAAAGGTTGGGACTTTCTAATTCACCCCTCCACTTT
-	TRBJ2-5	TRBV6-4	-	CASSEDRGETQYF	TGTGCCAGCAGTGAGGACAGAGGGGAGACCCAGTACTTC
-	TRBJ2-2	TRBV7-9	-	CASPGPGLADTGELFF	TGTGCCAGCCCCGGCCCGGGTTTGGCGGACACCGGGGAGCTGTTTTTT
-	TRBJ2-3	TRBV29-1	-	CSVVGGFTDTQYF	TGCAGCGTTGTGGGGGGTTTCACAGATACGCAGTATTTT